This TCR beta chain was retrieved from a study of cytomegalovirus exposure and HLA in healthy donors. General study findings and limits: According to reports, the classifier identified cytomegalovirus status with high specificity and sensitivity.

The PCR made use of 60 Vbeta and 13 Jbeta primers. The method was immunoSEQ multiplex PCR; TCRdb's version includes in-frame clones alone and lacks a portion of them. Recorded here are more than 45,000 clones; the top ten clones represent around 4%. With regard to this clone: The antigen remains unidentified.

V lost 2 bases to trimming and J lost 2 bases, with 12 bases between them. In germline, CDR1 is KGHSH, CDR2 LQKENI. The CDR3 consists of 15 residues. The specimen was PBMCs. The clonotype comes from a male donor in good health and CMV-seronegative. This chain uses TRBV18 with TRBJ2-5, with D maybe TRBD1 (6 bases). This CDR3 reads CASSPGRGEQETQYF. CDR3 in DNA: TGTGCCAGCTCACCAGGCAGGGGAGAGCAAGAGACCCAGTACTTC. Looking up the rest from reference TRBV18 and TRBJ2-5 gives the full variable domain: NAGVMQNPRHLVRRRGQEARLRCSPMKGHSHVYWYRQLPEEGLKFMVYLQKENIIDESGMPKERFSAEFPKEGPSILRIQQVVRGDSAAYFCASSPGRGEQETQYFGPGTRLLVL.